The 25 T cell receptor beta chains in this list originate from one sample, sequenced in a study of shared clonotypes between healthy human individuals. Clones were sequenced by immunoSEQ multiplex PCR, and TCRdb holds only the in-frame ones, with some missing. Here the sample spans some 2 million clones, about 95% being singletons. Naive CD8 isolation took CD45RO-negative cells positively selected for CCR7 and excluded terminally differentiated effector memory CD45RA+ cells. Sequenced: naive CD8+ T cells sorted from blood. These TCRs come from a man aged 18 to 35 in good health.

The chain recombines TRBV4-1 with TRBJ2-7, with 8 bases matching TRBD1. Germline loops: CDR1 MGHRA, CDR2 YSYEKL. V lost 3 bases, J lost 5 bases, and 9 bases stayed unmatched. The CDR3 has 15 amino acids. CDR3 nucleotide sequence: TGCGCCAGCAGCCAGCCGACAGGGGCAATGGACGAGCAGTACTTC. This translates into CASSQPTGAMDEQYF.

The chain has TRBV2 and TRBJ2-7; 11 nucleotides agree with TRBD2. J was trimmed by 0 bases and V by 6 bases; bases with no gene match: 10. CDR3 length equals 17 residues. CDR1 and CDR2 (germline): SNHLY, FYNNEI. The CDR3 DNA follows: TGTGCCAGCAGCGACGGGGCTAGCGGGAGGCTCTCCTACGAGCAGTACTTC. Translation gives CASSDGASGRLSYEQYF.

The chain links TRBV5-4 to TRBJ2-7; D is unclear. CDR1 and CDR2 from the germline V gene are SGHNT and YYREEE (reference sequence). V was trimmed by 4 bases and J by 4 bases, leaving 18 bases between them. The CDR3 is 15 amino acids. CDR3 sequence (DNA): TGTGCCAGCAGCCCCCATCCGAGACCGGAGTACGAGCAGTACTTC. Protein product: CASSPHPRPEYEQYF.

This clone was detected once. The rearrangement links TRBV4-2 to TRBJ2-1, with D uncertain. The CDR3 runs 13 residues. Germline V gives CDR1 LGHNA, CDR2 YNFKEQ. V lost 1 base and J lost 8, with 9 bases in between. The CDR3 DNA is TGTGCCAGCAGCCAAGCGGTGCCAGATGAGCAGTTCTTC. Translated: CASSQAVPDEQFF.

This clone was seen a single time. The same CDR3 arises from other DNA sequences in this sample as well. The chain employs TRBV11-2 and TRBJ2-1, with D perhaps assigned TRBD1 or TRBD2 (5 bases each). Germline CDR1 reads SGHAT; CDR2 reads FQNNGV. This CDR3 has 12 residues. Trimming took 4 bases from V and 6 from J, leaving 7 bases between them. Written as DNA, the CDR3 is TGTGCCAGCAGCTATGGGGGCAATGAGCAGTTCTTC. Translated, it gives CASSYGGNEQFF.

The gene calls are TRBV7-6 and TRBJ2-3; D is possibly TRBD2 (6 bases). This CDR3 is 16 amino acids long. Germline V gives CDR1 SGHVS, CDR2 FNYEAQ. Deletions cut 1 base from V and 2 bases from J, with 13 bases between. CDR3 protein: CASSLGAGRPTDTQYF. The CDR3 nucleotides read TGTGCCAGCAGCTTAGGGGCAGGGAGGCCCACAGATACGCAGTATTTT.

This chain links TRBV6-5 with TRBJ1-4; D is unresolved. This CDR3 is built from 13 residues. Trimming took off 6 bases at V and 5 bases at J, with 10 bases between the two ends. CDR1 and CDR2 from the germline V gene are MNHEY and SVGAGI. CDR3 DNA sequence: TGTGCCAGCAGCTGGTCCCCCAATGAAAAACTGTTTTTT. This codes for CASSWSPNEKLFF.

This clone has a single count. The chain carries TRBV4-2 and TRBJ2-1; D is undetermined. The CDR3 length is 17 residues. V dropped 0 bases and J dropped 5 bases, with 17 bases sitting between them. The germline V gene encodes CDR1 LGHNA and CDR2 YNFKEQ. CDR3 residues: CASSQEGRRNTNNEQFF. The CDR3 DNA is TGTGCCAGCAGCCAAGAGGGTAGGCGAAATACTAACAATGAGCAGTTCTTC.

The chain employs TRBV28 and TRBJ1-1; D is uncertain. The CDR3 consists of 14 residues. With 3 bases removed from V and 3 bases from J, the gap between germline ends came to 11 bases. CDR1 is MDHEN and CDR2 is SYDVKM in the germline V gene. CDR3 in amino acids: CASSFVYGDTEAFF. In nucleotides, the CDR3 is TGTGCCAGCAGTTTTGTTTATGGGGACACTGAAGCTTTCTTT.

The chain employs TRBV27 and TRBJ1-1; D may be TRBD1 (5 bases). The CDR3 sequence is 14 residues long. The germline V gene encodes CDR1 MNHEY and CDR2 SMNVEV (reference sequence). V was pared by 6 bases and J by 0 bases, with 11 bases between. The CDR3 here is CASSFGTLNTEAFF. The DNA of the CDR3 is TGTGCCAGCAGCTTCGGGACGTTGAACACTGAAGCTTTCTTT.

With respect to this clone: Other DNA sequences from this sample encode an identical CDR3 as well. V usage is TRBV7-9 and J usage is TRBJ2-5; tentative D call: TRBD2 (5 bases). Between the trimmed V and J ends, which lost 5 bases and 3 bases, there was a span of 10 bases. The length of the CDR3 is 13 residues. CDR1 is SEHNR and CDR2 is FQNEAQ in the germline V gene (reference sequence). The CDR3 nucleotides are TGTGCCAGCAGCCCACCCGGGAAAGAGACCCAGTACTTC. The encoded protein is CASSPPGKETQYF.

V usage is TRBV7-2 and J usage is TRBJ2-7, with 9 nucleotides matching TRBD2. Germline V gene lookup returns CDR1 SGHTA and CDR2 FQGNSA. J gave up 0 bases and V 5 bases, and 5 bases lay outside the gene matches. There are 15 residues in the CDR3. CDR3 sequence: CASSLHSGSSYEQYF. The CDR3 DNA is TGTGCCAGCAGCCTTCATAGCGGGAGCTCCTACGAGCAGTACTTC.

The chain combines TRBV9 with TRBJ2-2; 7 positions match TRBD2. The CDR3 contains 15 residues. The germline V gene encodes CDR1 SGDLS and CDR2 YYNGEE. The trim removed 7 bases at V and 0 bases at J, leaving 6 bases unmatched. The CDR3 region is CASATGGSNTGELFF. The CDR3 DNA follows: TGTGCCAGCGCGACGGGAGGTTCGAACACCGGGGAGCTGTTTTTT.

The sample holds one count of this clone. In DNA, the CDR3 is TGTGCCAGCAGTGAATACAACTCTGTAAACTATGGCTACACCTTC. Protein: CASSEYNSVNYGYTF. The chain uses TRBV25-1 and TRBJ1-2; D unclear. In germline, CDR1 is MGHDK, CDR2 SYGVNS. Trimming took off 0 bases at V and 2 bases at J, with 10 bases between the two ends. The CDR3 covers 15 residues.

CDR3 protein: CASSEIDGPNQPQHF. The CDR3, as DNA: TGTGCCAGCAGTGAAATCGACGGCCCCAATCAGCCCCAGCATTTT. The rearrangement uses TRBV6-1 and TRBJ1-5, with no clear D. The CDR3 has 15 residues. CDR1 and CDR2 from the germline V gene are MNHNS and SASEGT. Trimming removed 2 bases from V and 3 bases from J, with 11 bases in between.

The J gene is TRBJ1-1, the V gene TRBV6-1; TRBD1 matches at 9 bases. V shed 6 bases, J shed 5 bases, and the junction held 4 bases outside the gene matches. Germline CDR1 MNHNS, CDR2 SASEGT. This CDR3 contains 13 residues. CDR3 sequence reads: CASSRQGDTEAFF. The CDR3 coding sequence is TGTGCCAGCAGCCGACAGGGGGATACTGAAGCTTTCTTT.

The chain links TRBV5-6 to TRBJ2-3; TRBD1 aligns across 7 bases. The V segment lost 4 bases and the J segment 0 bases; nucleotides outside the gene matches: 5. This CDR3 has 15 amino acids. Germline-derived CDR1 and CDR2 are SGHDT and YYEEEE. CDR3 sequence: CASSGGQSSTDTQYF. The CDR3 nucleotides read TGTGCCAGCAGCGGGGGACAGTCTAGCACAGATACGCAGTATTTT.

The gene calls are TRBV29-1 and TRBJ2-7; no clear D gene. This CDR3 comprises 13 residues. Trimming removed 4 bases at V and 0 bases at J, with 10 bases between. Germline lookup yields CDR1 SQVTM and CDR2 ANQGSEA. As DNA, the CDR3 is TGCAGCGTTGTTCCCCCTAGCTCCTACGAGCAGTACTTC. Encoded protein: CSVVPPSSYEQYF.

This clone was found once. V usage is TRBV9 and J usage is TRBJ2-1, with D perhaps matching TRBD2 (6 bases). V dropped 4 bases and J dropped 5 bases, with 10 bases sitting between them. CDR3 length: 13 residues. Germline lookup yields CDR1 SGDLS and CDR2 YYNGEE. CDR3 sequence reads: CASSWDSNNEQFF. CDR3 in DNA: TGTGCCAGCAGCTGGGACTCAAACAATGAGCAGTTCTTC.

The chain has TRBV5-1 and TRBJ2-7; no firm D call. Germline CDR1 SGHRS, CDR2 YFSETQ. Trimming stripped 4 bases from V and 4 bases from J, with 9 bases between. The CDR3 is 12 amino acids. The CDR3 sequence is CASSNTEYEQYF. The CDR3 DNA reads as TGCGCCAGCAGCAACACAGAGTACGAGCAGTACTTC.

The rearrangement links TRBV2 to TRBJ2-5; D remains unclear. V was pared by 1 base and J by 2 bases, with 8 bases between. The CDR3 is made up of 14 amino acids. CDR1 and CDR2 from the germline V gene are SNHLY and FYNNEI. The CDR3, as DNA: TGTGCCAGCAGTGAAGTAATCGATCAAGAGACCCAGTACTTC. Protein sequence: CASSEVIDQETQYF.

The rearrangement joins TRBV7-9 to TRBJ2-1; TRBD2 aligns across 9 bases. The CDR3 has 16 amino acids. In germline, CDR1 is SEHNR, CDR2 FQNEAQ (reference sequence). Losses at the gene ends were 5 bases for V and 8 bases for J; bases not matched to a gene: 13. The DNA of the CDR3 is TGTGCCAGCAGCATGGGACTAGCTGTCGGACACGATGAGCAGTTCTTC. This encodes CASSMGLAVGHDEQFF.

The genes are TRBV7-2 and TRBJ2-7; no firm D call. In germline, CDR1 is SGHTA, CDR2 FQGNSA. Trimming took 1 base from V and 3 from J, leaving 13 bases between them. The CDR3 is made up of 15 amino acids. The CDR3 reads CASSLGTASLYEQYF. The CDR3 DNA reads TGTGCCAGCAGCTTAGGAACAGCCTCACTCTACGAGCAGTACTTC. The full variable domain, completed using reference TRBV7-2 and TRBJ2-7, is GAGVSQSPSNKVTEKGKDVELRCDPISGHTALYWYRQSLGQGLEFLIYFQGNSAPDKSGLPSDRFSAERTGGSVSTLTIQRTQQEDSAVYLCASSLGTASLYEQYFGPGTRLTVT.

This chain connects TRBV5-6 to TRBJ2-1; tentatively, D is TRBD1 (6 bases). CDR3 size: 17 residues. Trimming removed 4 bases at V and 5 bases at J, with 22 bases between. Per the germline V gene, CDR1 is SGHDT and CDR2 is YYEEEE. The CDR3 region is CASSEKRQVSLNNEQFF. The DNA for the CDR3 is TGTGCCAGCAGCGAGAAACGACAGGTCTCCCTTAACAATGAGCAGTTCTTC.

As for this clone: This sample includes further DNA sequences coding for the same CDR3. The chain carries TRBV4-1 and TRBJ1-1; TRBD1 might be the D (5 bases). Germline V gene lookup returns CDR1 MGHRA and CDR2 YSYEKL. The V and J ends lost 1 base and 4 bases respectively, with 10 bases between them. The CDR3 has 14 residues. The CDR3 loop is CASSQVQGGTEAFF. CDR3 DNA sequence: TGCGCCAGCAGCCAAGTCCAGGGTGGCACTGAAGCTTTCTTT.